This T cell receptor beta chain was observed in a study of cytomegalovirus exposure and HLA in healthy donors. V was clipped by 6 bases and J by 5 bases; unmatched bases: 1. Germline CDR1 SQVTM, CDR2 ANQGSEA. The CDR3 totals 11 residues. Study findings and constraints: In a later analysis, TCR beta V- and J-gene trimming was associated with a missense DCLRE1C variant.

PCR employed 60 Vbeta and 13 Jbeta primers. Clones were read by immunoSEQ multiplex PCR, and TCRdb kept only the in-frame ones, dropping some. The table includes under 200,000 clones, around four fifths detected once. On this clone itself: What it recognizes is unknown.

This receptor was taken from a girl aged 2 to 10 in good health and CMV-seropositive. Sequencing input: PBMCs. The chain is built from TRBV29-1 and TRBJ2-5, with 9 bases matching TRBD2. CDR3 DNA sequence: TGCAGCGTGACTAGCGGCGAGACCCAGTACTTC. Protein product: CSVTSGETQYF.